The clone carrying this T cell receptor (beta chain) was seen a single time. Its antigen is unidentified. This sample was taken from a study of cytomegalovirus exposure and HLA in healthy donors. Primers: 60 Vbeta forward and 13 Jbeta reverse. Method: immunoSEQ multiplex PCR; TCRdb's copy keeps in-frame clones and lacks some. This sample has about 140,000 clones, with more than 75% found just once. The CDR3 length is 16 residues. Looked up from germline, CDR1 is SEHNR and CDR2 is FQNEAQ (reference sequence). V was clipped by 5 bases and J by 9 bases; unmatched bases: 12. Study-wide results and limits: Likely technical artifact: a cluster of highly shared sequence variants. The majority of CMV-associated TCR beta chains were reported as apparently HLA-restricted in a later analysis. Based on reports, TCR beta sequences accurately predicted HLA-A and HLA-B alleles for most subjects.

This receptor was identified in a woman between 18 and 29 years old in good health and CMV-seropositive. Sequencing was performed on PBMCs. The chain has TRBV7-9 and TRBJ1-5; 11 positions agree with TRBD1. CDR3 coding DNA: TGTGCCAGCAGCCCCACGGGGACAGGGGGGAGTGGGCCCCAGCATTTT. The encoded protein is CASSPTGTGGSGPQHF.